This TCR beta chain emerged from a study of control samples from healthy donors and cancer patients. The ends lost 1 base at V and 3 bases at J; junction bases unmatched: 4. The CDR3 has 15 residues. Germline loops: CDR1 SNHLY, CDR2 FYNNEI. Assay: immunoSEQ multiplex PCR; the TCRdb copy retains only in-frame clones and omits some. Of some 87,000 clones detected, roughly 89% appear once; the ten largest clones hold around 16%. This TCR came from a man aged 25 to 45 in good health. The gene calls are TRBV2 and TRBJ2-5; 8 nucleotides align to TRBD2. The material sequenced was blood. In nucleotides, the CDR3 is TGTGCCAGCAGTGAAGAGCGGGGGATCGAAGAGACCCAGTACTTC. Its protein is CASSEERGIEETQYF.